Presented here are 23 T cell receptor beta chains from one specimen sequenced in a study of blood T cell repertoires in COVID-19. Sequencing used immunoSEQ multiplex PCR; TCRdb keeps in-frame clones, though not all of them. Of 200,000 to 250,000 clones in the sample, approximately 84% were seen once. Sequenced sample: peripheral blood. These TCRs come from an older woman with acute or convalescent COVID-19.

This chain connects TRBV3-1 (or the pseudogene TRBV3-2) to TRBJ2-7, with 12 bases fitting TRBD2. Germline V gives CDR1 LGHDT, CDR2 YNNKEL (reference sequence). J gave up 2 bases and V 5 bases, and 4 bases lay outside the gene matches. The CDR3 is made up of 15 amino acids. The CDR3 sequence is CASSTSSGGAYEQYF. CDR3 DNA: TGTGCCAGCAGCACCTCTAGCGGGGGGGCCTACGAGCAGTACTTC.

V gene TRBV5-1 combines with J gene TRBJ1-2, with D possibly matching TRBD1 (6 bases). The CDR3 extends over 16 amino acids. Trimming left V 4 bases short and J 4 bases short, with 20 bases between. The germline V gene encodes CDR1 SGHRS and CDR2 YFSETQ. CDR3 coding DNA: TGCGCCAGCAGCCTAACCTCCCCTACAGGGCTCTATGGCTACACCTTC. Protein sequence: CASSLTSPTGLYGYTF.

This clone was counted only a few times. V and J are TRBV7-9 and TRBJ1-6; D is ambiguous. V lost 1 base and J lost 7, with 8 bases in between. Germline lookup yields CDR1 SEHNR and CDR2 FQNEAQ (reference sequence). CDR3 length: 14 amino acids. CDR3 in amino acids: CASSLDLQNSPLHF. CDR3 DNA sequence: TGTGCCAGCAGCTTAGATCTCCAGAATTCACCCCTCCACTTT.

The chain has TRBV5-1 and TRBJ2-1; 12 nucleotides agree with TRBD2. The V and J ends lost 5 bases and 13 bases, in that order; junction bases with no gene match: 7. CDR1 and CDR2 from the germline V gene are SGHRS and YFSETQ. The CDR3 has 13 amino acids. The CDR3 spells CASSSSGGAFQFF. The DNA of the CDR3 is TGCGCCAGCAGTTCTAGCGGGGGGGCCTTCCAGTTCTTC. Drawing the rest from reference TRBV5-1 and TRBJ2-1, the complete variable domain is KAGVTQTPRYLIKTRGQQVTLSCSPISGHRSVSWYQQTPGQGLQFLFEYFSETQRNKGNFPGRFSGRQFSNSRSEMNVSTLELGDSALYLCASSSSGGAFQFFGPGTRLTVL.

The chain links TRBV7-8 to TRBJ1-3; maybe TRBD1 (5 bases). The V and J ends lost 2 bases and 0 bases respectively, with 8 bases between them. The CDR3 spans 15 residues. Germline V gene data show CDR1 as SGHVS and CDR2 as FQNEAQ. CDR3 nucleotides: TGTGCCAGCAGCTTATATACAGGCTCTGGAAACACCATATATTTT. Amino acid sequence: CASSLYTGSGNTIYF.

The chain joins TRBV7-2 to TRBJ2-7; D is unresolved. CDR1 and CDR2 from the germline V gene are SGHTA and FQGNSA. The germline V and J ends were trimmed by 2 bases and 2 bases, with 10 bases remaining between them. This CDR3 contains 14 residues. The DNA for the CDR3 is TGTGCCAGCAGCTTACCCCATCCCCCCTACGAGCAGTACTTC. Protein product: CASSLPHPPYEQYF.

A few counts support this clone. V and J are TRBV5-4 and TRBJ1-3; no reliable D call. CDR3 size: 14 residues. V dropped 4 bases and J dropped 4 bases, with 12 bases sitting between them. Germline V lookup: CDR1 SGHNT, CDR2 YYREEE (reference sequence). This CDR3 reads CASSQEELGNTIYF. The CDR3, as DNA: TGTGCCAGCAGCCAAGAGGAATTAGGAAACACCATATATTTT.

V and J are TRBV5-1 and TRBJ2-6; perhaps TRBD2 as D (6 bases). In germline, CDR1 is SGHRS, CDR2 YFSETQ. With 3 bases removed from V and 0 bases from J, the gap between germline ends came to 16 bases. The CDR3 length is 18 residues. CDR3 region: CASSSEGLLSSGANVLTF. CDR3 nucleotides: TGCGCCAGCAGCTCGGAGGGACTCCTAAGCTCTGGGGCCAACGTCCTGACTTTC. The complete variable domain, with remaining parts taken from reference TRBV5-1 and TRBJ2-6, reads KAGVTQTPRYLIKTRGQQVTLSCSPISGHRSVSWYQQTPGQGLQFLFEYFSETQRNKGNFPGRFSGRQFSNSRSEMNVSTLELGDSALYLCASSSEGLLSSGANVLTFGAGSRLTVL.

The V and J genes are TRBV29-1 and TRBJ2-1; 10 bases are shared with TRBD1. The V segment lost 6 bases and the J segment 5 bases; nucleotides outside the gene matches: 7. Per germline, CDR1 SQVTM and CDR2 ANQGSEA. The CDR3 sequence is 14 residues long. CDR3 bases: TGCAGCGTAGGGGACAGGGGTAGTAACAATGAGCAGTTCTTC. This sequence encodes CSVGDRGSNNEQFF.

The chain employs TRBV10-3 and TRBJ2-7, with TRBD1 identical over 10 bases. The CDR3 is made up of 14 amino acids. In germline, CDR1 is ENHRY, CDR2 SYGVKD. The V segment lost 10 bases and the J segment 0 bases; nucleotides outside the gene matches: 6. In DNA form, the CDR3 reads TGTGCCACACGCGGGACAGGGGACTCCTACGAGCAGTACTTC. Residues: CATRGTGDSYEQYF.

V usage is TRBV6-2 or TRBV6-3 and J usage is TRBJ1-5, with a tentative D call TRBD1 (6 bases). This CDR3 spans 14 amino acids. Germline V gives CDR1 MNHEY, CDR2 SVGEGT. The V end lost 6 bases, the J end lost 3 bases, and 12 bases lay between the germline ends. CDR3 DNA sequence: TGTGCCAGCAGCCTTAGACAGGTCAATCAGCCCCAGCATTTT. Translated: CASSLRQVNQPQHF.

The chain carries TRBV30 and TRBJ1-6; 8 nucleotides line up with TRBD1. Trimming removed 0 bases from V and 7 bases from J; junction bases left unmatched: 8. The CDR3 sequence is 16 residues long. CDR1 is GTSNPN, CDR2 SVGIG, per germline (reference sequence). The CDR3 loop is CAWSVGMTGANSPLHF. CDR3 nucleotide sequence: TGTGCCTGGAGTGTCGGTATGACAGGGGCGAATTCACCCCTCCACTTT.

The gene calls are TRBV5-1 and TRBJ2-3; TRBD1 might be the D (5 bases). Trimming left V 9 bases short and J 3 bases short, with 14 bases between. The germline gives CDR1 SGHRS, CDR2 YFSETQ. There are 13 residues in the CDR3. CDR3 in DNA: TGCGCCACCCGGACACAGACTACAGATACGCAGTATTTT. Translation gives CATRTQTTDTQYF. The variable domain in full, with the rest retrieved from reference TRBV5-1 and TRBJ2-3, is KAGVTQTPRYLIKTRGQQVTLSCSPISGHRSVSWYQQTPGQGLQFLFEYFSETQRNKGNFPGRFSGRQFSNSRSEMNVSTLELGDSALYLCATRTQTTDTQYFGPGTRLTVL.

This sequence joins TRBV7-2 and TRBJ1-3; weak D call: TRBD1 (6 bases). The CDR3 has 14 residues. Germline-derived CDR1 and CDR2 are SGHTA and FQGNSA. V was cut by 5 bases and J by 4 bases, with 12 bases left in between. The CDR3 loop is CASSHRTEGNTIYF. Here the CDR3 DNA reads TGTGCCAGCAGCCATCGGACAGAAGGAAACACCATATATTTT.

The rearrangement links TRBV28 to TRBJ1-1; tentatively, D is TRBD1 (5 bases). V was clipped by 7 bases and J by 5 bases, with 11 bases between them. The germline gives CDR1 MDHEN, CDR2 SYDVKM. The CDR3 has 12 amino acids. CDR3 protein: CASTATATEAFF. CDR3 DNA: TGTGCCAGCACCGCGACAGCTACTGAAGCTTTCTTT.

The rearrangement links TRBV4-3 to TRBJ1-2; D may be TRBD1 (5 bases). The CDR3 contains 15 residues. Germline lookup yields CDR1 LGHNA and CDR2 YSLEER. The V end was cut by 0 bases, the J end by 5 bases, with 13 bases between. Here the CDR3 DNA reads TGCGCCAGCAGCCAAGATCTGGCAGGGAAATATGGCTACACCTTC. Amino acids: CASSQDLAGKYGYTF.

CDR3 residues: CASSVRQGAHQPQHF. The CDR3 DNA is TGTGCCAGTAGTGTTCGGCAGGGGGCTCATCAGCCCCAGCATTTT. This chain uses TRBV19 with TRBJ1-5; TRBD1 agrees at 8 bases. J gave up 5 bases and V 5 bases, and 8 bases lay outside the gene matches. Germline V gene lookup returns CDR1 LNHDA and CDR2 SQIVND (reference sequence). The CDR3 contains 15 residues.

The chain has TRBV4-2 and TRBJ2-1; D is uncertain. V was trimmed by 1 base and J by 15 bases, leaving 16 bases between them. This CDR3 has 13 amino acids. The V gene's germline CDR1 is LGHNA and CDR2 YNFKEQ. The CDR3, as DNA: TGTGCCAGCAGCCAAGTGTTAGTCGGGTTGACGTTCTTC. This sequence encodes CASSQVLVGLTFF.

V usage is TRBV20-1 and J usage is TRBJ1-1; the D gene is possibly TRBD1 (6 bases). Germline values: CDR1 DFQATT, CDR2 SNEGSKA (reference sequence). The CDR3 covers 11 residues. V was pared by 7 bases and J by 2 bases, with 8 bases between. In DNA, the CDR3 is TGCAGTGTAGGGGGAAACACTGAAGCTTTCTTT. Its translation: CSVGGNTEAFF.

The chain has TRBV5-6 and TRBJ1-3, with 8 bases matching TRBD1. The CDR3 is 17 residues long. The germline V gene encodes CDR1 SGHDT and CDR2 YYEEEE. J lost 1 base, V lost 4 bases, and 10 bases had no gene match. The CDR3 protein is CASSALSDRESGNTIYF. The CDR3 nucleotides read TGTGCCAGCAGCGCGCTTTCGGACAGGGAGTCTGGAAACACCATATATTTT.

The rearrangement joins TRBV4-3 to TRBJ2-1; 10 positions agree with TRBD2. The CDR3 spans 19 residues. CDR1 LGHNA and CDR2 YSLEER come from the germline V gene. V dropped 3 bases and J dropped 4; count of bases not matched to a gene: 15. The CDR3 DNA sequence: TGCGCCAGCAGCCAGGCCTTAGTAACCCTAGCGGGGGATTACAATGAGCAGTTCTTC. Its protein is CASSQALVTLAGDYNEQFF.

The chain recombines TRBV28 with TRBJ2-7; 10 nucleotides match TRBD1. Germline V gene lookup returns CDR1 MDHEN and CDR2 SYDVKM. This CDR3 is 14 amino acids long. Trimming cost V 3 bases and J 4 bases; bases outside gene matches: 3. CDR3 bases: TGTGCCAGCAGTTTCCCGGACAGGGGGTACGAGCAGTACTTC. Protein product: CASSFPDRGYEQYF.

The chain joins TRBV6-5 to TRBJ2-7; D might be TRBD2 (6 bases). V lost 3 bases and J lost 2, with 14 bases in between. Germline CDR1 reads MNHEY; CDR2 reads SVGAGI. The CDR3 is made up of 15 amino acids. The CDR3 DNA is TGTGCCAGCAGTTATACGGGGGATCCCACCTACGAGCAGTACTTC. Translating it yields CASSYTGDPTYEQYF.